This T cell receptor (beta chain) is drawn from a study of blood T cells in healthy people across ages. J was trimmed by 2 bases and V by 5 bases; bases with no gene match: 6. The CDR3 spans 14 residues. In germline, CDR1 is SEHNR, CDR2 FQNEAQ (reference sequence). Each donor supplied ten milliliters of peripheral blood. In each sample, at least 7 million PBMCs were isolated. For the second PCR, which ran for about 7 to 11 cycles, a sample-barcoded 5' primer and a J-beta primer mix were used. TCRdb reprocessed the 5' RACE reads with MiXCR, giving one entry per CDR3 protein. The profile shows roughly 1,700,000 distinct CDR3 sequences, roughly 28% of them singletons.

This sequence originates from a woman in her twenties or thirties in good health. Input material: blood. This chain uses TRBV7-9 with TRBJ2-7; TRBD2 agrees at 7 bases. This CDR3 reads CASSPLAQAYEQYF. The CDR3 DNA is TGTGCCAGCAGCCCACTAGCGCAAGCCTACGAGCAGTACTTC.